What follows are 12 T cell receptor beta chains derived from one specimen sequenced in a study of T cells expressing NK-cell markers. TCRdb re-called the 5' RACE reads, yielding one record per CDR3 amino acid sequence without DNA. The sample totals about 380,000 distinct CDR3 sequences. Source material: blood T cells: a sorted CD56 or NKG2C T cell subset, CD4+ or CD8+ T cells, or bulk PBMC T cells (not recorded which). Source of these receptors: a man aged 18-75 years in good health.

The rearrangement joins TRBV5-1 to TRBJ1-1; TCRdb names TRBD1, which stays unverified in the absence of DNA. The CDR3 sequence is 15 residues long. In germline, CDR1 is SGHRS, CDR2 YFSETQ. CDR3 loop: CASSPLGSRNTEAFF.

This chain's CDR3 is CASSQASGANVLTF. This chain links TRBV3-1 with TRBJ2-6. CDR1 is LGHDT and CDR2 is YNNKEL in the germline V gene (reference sequence). This CDR3 has 14 amino acids.

The chain joins TRBV3-1 to TRBJ2-2; there is no DNA to check the TCRdb D call of TRBD2. This CDR3 has 17 residues. Germline CDR1 is LGHDT and CDR2 is YNNKEL (reference sequence). The CDR3 loop is CASSQGGREGATGELFF.

The CDR3 protein is CASSRAPFYEQYF. The V gene is TRBV12-3 or TRBV12-4, the J gene TRBJ2-7. This CDR3 has 13 amino acids.

The chain is built from TRBV19 and TRBJ1-2; no DNA is available, so the TRBD1 call from TCRdb remains unchecked. Germline loops: CDR1 LNHDA, CDR2 SQIVND (reference sequence). The CDR3 is made up of 13 amino acids. CDR3 amino acids: CASSPGRNYGYTF.

This chain connects TRBV29-1 to TRBJ1-1; TCRdb's assignment of TRBD1 cannot be checked, as there is no DNA. Germline CDR1 is SQVTM and CDR2 is ANQGSEA. This CDR3 spans 14 amino acids. CDR3: CSVVVLGGLTEAFF.

Here the CDR3 reads CSVALRGNYNEQFF. This chain connects TRBV29-1 to TRBJ2-1; TCRdb lists TRBD2, though no DNA is available to test this call. The CDR3 consists of 14 residues. Germline V gene data show CDR1 as SQVTM and CDR2 as ANQGSEA.

The rearrangement joins TRBV6-5 to TRBJ2-3. The CDR3 consists of 14 residues. The V gene's germline CDR1 is MNHEY and CDR2 SVGAGI. CDR3 amino acids: CASSYLLSTDTQYF.

This chain connects TRBV6-1 to TRBJ1-6; TCRdb outputs TRBD1, but without DNA this stays unchecked. The V gene's germline CDR1 is MNHNS and CDR2 SASEGT. The CDR3 runs 15 residues. This chain's CDR3 is CASSEPRTGFSPLHF.

The V call is TRBV4-1, the J call TRBJ1-1; TCRdb's D call of TRBD1 is untestable without DNA. This CDR3 is built from 16 residues. Germline lookup yields CDR1 MGHRA and CDR2 YSYEKL. The CDR3 loop is CASSPAGRGRVIEAFF.

The chain uses TRBV12-3 or TRBV12-4 and TRBJ1-4; TCRdb names TRBD1, which stays unverified in the absence of DNA. This CDR3 is built from 15 residues. Here the CDR3 reads CASREDRGTNEKLFF.

This CDR3 is CASSISPTGDTQYF. The chain has TRBV11-2 and TRBJ2-3; the D call of TRBD1 rests on TCRdb alone, since no DNA is present to check it. The CDR3 runs to 14 residues. CDR1 and CDR2 from the germline V gene are SGHAT and FQNNGV. Together with reference TRBV11-2 and TRBJ2-3, the CDR3 gives the full variable domain: EAGVAQSPRYKIIEKRQSVAFWCNPISGHATLYWYQQILGQGPKLLIQFQNNGVVDDSQLPKDRFSAERLKGVDSTLKIQPAKLEDSAVYLCASSISPTGDTQYFGPGTRLTVL.